The rows below give T cell receptor beta chains drawn from one sample of a study of blood T cell repertoires in COVID-19. Sequencing was performed with immunoSEQ multiplex PCR; in TCRdb, only in-frame clones are kept and a portion is missing. The sample lists about 140,000 clones, 75% to 90% occurring once. Source material: PBMCs or T cells enriched from blood (not recorded which). Every receptor here comes from a man aged 45-65 years who had recovered from COVID-19. Each CDR3 is given with its conserved first and last residue. The D gene is left open where the match is weak. Only part of the rows carry a size: once, few, many, or a class if the clone is expanded.

NA	NA	TRBV5-1	TRBJ2-3	TGCGCCAGCAGCCAAGGGGATCCAGGCACAGATACGCAGTATTTT	CASSQGDPGTDTQYF
NA	NA	TRBV29-1	TRBJ1-2	TGCAGCCTCCCTATGAGGGGGAGTTATGGCTACACCTTC	CSLPMRGSYGYTF
TRBD1	NA	TRBV7-6	TRBJ1-4	TGTGCCAGCAGCTCAAGACAGGGGCCTAATGAAAAACTGTTTTTT	CASSSRQGPNEKLFF
TRBD1	NA	TRBV5-5	TRBJ1-1	TGTGCCAGCAGCTTGGGCCAGGGGGCGATGAACACTGAAGCTTTCTTT	CASSLGQGAMNTEAFF
TRBD1	NA	TRBV28	TRBJ1-4	TGTGCCAGCAGTTTTTGGGACAGGGATAATGAAAAACTGTTTTTT	CASSFWDRDNEKLFF
TRBD1	NA	TRBV28	TRBJ1-2	TGTGCCAGCACCATTCGGACAGGGGGCTACACCTTC	CASTIRTGGYTF
NA	NA	TRBV4-3	TRBJ1-3	TGCGCCAGCAGCCAAGAATCGGGTTTCTCTGGAAACACCATATATTTT	CASSQESGFSGNTIYF
NA	NA	TRBV28	TRBJ1-2	TGTGCCAGCAGTTTCCTCGGCAGGGTCGATGCCTATGGCTACACCTTC	CASSFLGRVDAYGYTF
TRBD2	NA	TRBV5-1	TRBJ2-3	TGCGCCAGCAGCCTAAAGGGACTAGGGTGGGGCACAGATACGCAGTATTTT	CASSLKGLGWGTDTQYF
TRBD2	once	TRBV4-2	TRBJ2-3	TGTGCCAGCAGCCAAGGACTAGCGGGTATCACAGATACGCAGTATTTT	CASSQGLAGITDTQYF
TRBD1	NA	TRBV7-9	TRBJ2-6	TGTGCCAGCAGTTCAGGACAGGGGAGTTCCGGGGCCAACGTCCTGACTTTC	CASSSGQGSSGANVLTF
TRBD1	NA	TRBV7-3	TRBJ2-1	TGTGCCAGCAGCCTCGGGACAGGGAAGCAGTTCTTC	CASSLGTGKQFF
TRBD1	NA	TRBV28	TRBJ2-7	TGTGCCAGCAACTCAATGGGACAGGGGTACGAGCAGTACTTC	CASNSMGQGYEQYF
TRBD1	NA	TRBV7-9	TRBJ1-2	TGTGCCAGCAGCTTAGGACAGGGGGCATATGGCTACACCTTC	CASSLGQGAYGYTF
NA	few	TRBV28	TRBJ1-1	TGTGCCAGCAGGGAGACAGGCCGATACACTGAAGCTTTCTTT	CASRETGRYTEAFF
TRBD1	NA	TRBV3-1/TRBV3-2	TRBJ2-1	TGTGCCAGCAGCCAAGATGTCCGGAGACAGGGGACGGATGAGCAGTTCTTC	CASSQDVRRQGTDEQFF
NA	NA	TRBV14	TRBJ1-2	TGTGCCAGCAGCCAAGGGCAGCCAGGGGACTATGGCTACACCTTC	CASSQGQPGDYGYTF
TRBD1	NA	TRBV4-2	TRBJ2-5	TGTGCCAGCAGCCAACCTGGTACCAGGACAGGGAAAGAGACCCAGTACTTC	CASSQPGTRTGKETQYF
NA	NA	TRBV4-1	TRBJ2-1	TGCGCCAGCAGCCAGAGGGGGGGACTGTCATACAATGAGCAGTTCTTC	CASSQRGGLSYNEQFF
TRBD2	NA	TRBV6-5	TRBJ2-5	TGTGCCAGCACCCTAGCGGGGGGGCGCCAAGAGACCCAGTACTTC	CASTLAGGRQETQYF
NA	NA	TRBV5-6	TRBJ1-5	TGTGCCAGCAGCTTGGGCAGGGGCAGCGATCAGCCCCAGCATTTT	CASSLGRGSDQPQHF
NA	few	TRBV7-3	TRBJ2-2	TGTGCCAGCAGCTTAGTGCCGGGTGTCGGGGAGCTGTTTTTT	CASSLVPGVGELFF
NA	NA	TRBV6-1	TRBJ2-6	TGTGCCAGCAGTGCCTTTCGGACAGCCCCCCGAATTGGGGCCAACGTCCTGACTTTC	CASSAFRTAPRIGANVLTF
TRBD1	once	TRBV6-5	TRBJ2-7	TGTGCCAGCATATCACAGGGGTTTCGCTACGAGCAGTACTTC	CASISQGFRYEQYF
TRBD2	NA	TRBV7-9	TRBJ2-1	TGTGCCAGCAGCCCGGGACTAGCGGGAGACCCTGAGCAGTTCTTC	CASSPGLAGDPEQFF
TRBD1	NA	TRBV6-2/TRBV6-3	TRBJ1-5	TGTGCCAGCAGTTACTCTTGGAACAGGGGGCGATATCAGCCCCAGCATTTT	CASSYSWNRGRYQPQHF
NA	NA	TRBV7-2	TRBJ2-2	TGTGCCAGCAGCTTAGAACAGGGTGTCGGGGAGCTGTTTTTT	CASSLEQGVGELFF
NA	once	TRBV30	TRBJ2-2	TGTGCCTGGAACCGACAGGCGAACACCGGGGAGCTGTTTTTT	CAWNRQANTGELFF
TRBD2	once	TRBV7-3	TRBJ2-7	TGTGCCAGCAGCACCGCCGGGACTAGCGGTCTTAGCTACGAGCAGTACTTC	CASSTAGTSGLSYEQYF
TRBD1	NA	TRBV30	TRBJ1-1	TGTGCCTGGAGCACAAGACAGGGCACTGAAGCTTTCTTT	CAWSTRQGTEAFF
NA	NA	TRBV9	TRBJ1-4	TGTGCCAGCAGCGCCGTCGGAGATAATCGTGAAAAACTGTTTTTT	CASSAVGDNREKLFF
TRBD2	NA	TRBV30	TRBJ2-2	TGTGCCTTGCGGGGGGCCGGGACCGGGGAGCTGTTTTTT	CALRGAGTGELFF
NA	NA	TRBV6-6	TRBJ1-5	TGTGCCAGCAACTCCCAGGGGAGGGGCAATCAGCCCCAGCATTTT	CASNSQGRGNQPQHF
TRBD2	NA	TRBV3-1/TRBV3-2	TRBJ2-1	TGTGCCAGCAGTTATGGGACTAGCGGATTATACAATGAGCAGTTCTTC	CASSYGTSGLYNEQFF
TRBD1	NA	TRBV7-2	TRBJ1-6	TGTGCCAGCAGCCCGCCCGGGACAGGGATTTCACCCCTCCACTTT	CASSPPGTGISPLHF
TRBD2	NA	TRBV4-3	TRBJ2-3	TGCGCCAGCAGCCAAGAACTTAAGACTAGCGGGGGGACAGATACGCAGTATTTT	CASSQELKTSGGTDTQYF
TRBD2	few	TRBV7-2	TRBJ2-7	TGTGCCAGCAGCACTAGCGGGAGCTCCTACGAGCAGTACTTC	CASSTSGSSYEQYF
NA	NA	TRBV3-1/TRBV3-2	TRBJ2-6	TGTGCCAGCAGCCCTCCAGGGTTTGCCGGGGCCAACGTCCTGACTTTC	CASSPPGFAGANVLTF
TRBD1	NA	TRBV27	TRBJ1-4	TGTGCCAGCAGTAGGGACAGGGTCGGGGAAAAACTGTTTTTT	CASSRDRVGEKLFF
TRBD1	NA	TRBV6-5	TRBJ2-7	TGTGCCAGCAGTTATTCCGGGACAGGGAGCTCCTACGAGCAGTACTTC	CASSYSGTGSSYEQYF
NA	NA	TRBV19	TRBJ2-3	TGTGCCAGTAGTTCTCAGGATTCAGATACGCAGTATTTT	CASSSQDSDTQYF